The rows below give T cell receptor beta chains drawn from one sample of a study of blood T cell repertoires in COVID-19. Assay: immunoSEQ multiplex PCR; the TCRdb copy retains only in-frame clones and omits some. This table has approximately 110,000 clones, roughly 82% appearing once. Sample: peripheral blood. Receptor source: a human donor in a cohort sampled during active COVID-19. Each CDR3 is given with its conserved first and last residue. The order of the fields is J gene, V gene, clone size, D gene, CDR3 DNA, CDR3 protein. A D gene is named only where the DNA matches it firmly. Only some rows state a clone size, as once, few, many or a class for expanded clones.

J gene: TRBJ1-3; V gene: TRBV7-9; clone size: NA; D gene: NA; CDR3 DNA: TGTGCCATTGATAACCGGGGTAGAAACACCATATATTTT; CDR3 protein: CAIDNRGRNTIYF
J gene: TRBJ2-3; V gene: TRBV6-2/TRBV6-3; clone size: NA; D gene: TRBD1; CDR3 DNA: TGTGCCAGCAGCCACCATCCGGGACAGGGAGATACGCAGTATTTT; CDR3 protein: CASSHHPGQGDTQYF
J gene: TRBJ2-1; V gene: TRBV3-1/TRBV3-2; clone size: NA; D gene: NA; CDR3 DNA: TGTGCCAGCAGCCTTTGGACCAGGGCCAATGAGCAGTTCTTC; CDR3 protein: CASSLWTRANEQFF
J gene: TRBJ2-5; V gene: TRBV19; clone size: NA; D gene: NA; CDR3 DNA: TGTGCCAGTAGTATAACTTTTGGTCGTGAAGAGACCCAGTACTTC; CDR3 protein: CASSITFGREETQYF
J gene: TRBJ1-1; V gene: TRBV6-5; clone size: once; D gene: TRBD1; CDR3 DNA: TGTGCCAGCATGTTACAGGGGTTCACGAACACTGAAGCTTTCTTT; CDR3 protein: CASMLQGFTNTEAFF
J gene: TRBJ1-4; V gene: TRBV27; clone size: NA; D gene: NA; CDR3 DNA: TGTGCCAGCAGTTTCTGGCGGCCTGGGGAAAAACTGTTTTTT; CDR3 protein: CASSFWRPGEKLFF
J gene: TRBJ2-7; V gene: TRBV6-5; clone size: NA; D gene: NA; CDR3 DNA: TGTGCCAGCAGTTTGGAGGGGGCCAGCGAGCAGTACTTC; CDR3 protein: CASSLEGASEQYF
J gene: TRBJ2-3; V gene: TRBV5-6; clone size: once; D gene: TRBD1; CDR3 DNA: TGTGCCAGCAGCTTAGGACAGGGGGCAGATACGCAGTATTTT; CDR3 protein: CASSLGQGADTQYF
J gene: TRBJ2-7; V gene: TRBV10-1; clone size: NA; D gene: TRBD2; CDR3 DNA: TGCGCCAGCAGTGAGGATCAAGCGGGACCCCCCCGGCAGTACTTC; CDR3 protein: CASSEDQAGPPRQYF
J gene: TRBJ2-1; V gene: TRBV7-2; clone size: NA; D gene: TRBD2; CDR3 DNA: TGTGCCAGCAGCCCACGGACTAGCGGTCACAATGAGCAGTTCTTC; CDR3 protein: CASSPRTSGHNEQFF
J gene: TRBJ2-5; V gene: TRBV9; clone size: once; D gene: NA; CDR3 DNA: TGTGCCAGCAGCGTAGGGAGGGTCTCTAATTTCCAAGAGACCCAGTACTTC; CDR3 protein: CASSVGRVSNFQETQYF
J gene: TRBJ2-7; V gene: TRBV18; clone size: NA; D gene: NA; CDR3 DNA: TGTGCCAGCTCACCAGAGACAGCTTACGAGCAGTACTTC; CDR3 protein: CASSPETAYEQYF
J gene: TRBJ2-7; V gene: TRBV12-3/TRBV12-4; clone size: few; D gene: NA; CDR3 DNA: TGTGCCAGCAGCCCAGCCTACGAGCAGTACTTC; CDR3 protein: CASSPAYEQYF
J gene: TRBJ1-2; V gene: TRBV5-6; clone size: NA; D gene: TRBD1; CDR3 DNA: TGTGCCAGCAGCGATGCGGACAGGAGGAAAGGTGGCTACACCTTC; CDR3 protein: CASSDADRRKGGYTF
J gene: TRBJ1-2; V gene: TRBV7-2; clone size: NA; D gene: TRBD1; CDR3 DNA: TGTGCCAGCAGCTTAAATTTCAGGGGGGCACGTGGCTACACCTTC; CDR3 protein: CASSLNFRGARGYTF
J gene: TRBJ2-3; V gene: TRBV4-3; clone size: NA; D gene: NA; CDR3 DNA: TGCGCCAGCAGCCAAGATAGCAGGGTTGCAGATACGCAGTATTTT; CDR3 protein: CASSQDSRVADTQYF
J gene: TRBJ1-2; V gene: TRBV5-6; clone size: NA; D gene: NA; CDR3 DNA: TGTGCCAGCAGCTGGAGTTATGGCTACACCTTC; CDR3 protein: CASSWSYGYTF
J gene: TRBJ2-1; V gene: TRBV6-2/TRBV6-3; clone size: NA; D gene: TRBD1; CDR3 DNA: TGTGCCAGCAGTCGCCTTAAGGGGGCCGGCAATGAGCAGTTCTTC; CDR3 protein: CASSRLKGAGNEQFF
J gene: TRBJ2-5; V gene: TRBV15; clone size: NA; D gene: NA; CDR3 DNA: TGTGCCACCAGCAGACGTTTAAGGACAGACCTTCAAGAGACCCAGTACTTC; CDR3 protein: CATSRRLRTDLQETQYF
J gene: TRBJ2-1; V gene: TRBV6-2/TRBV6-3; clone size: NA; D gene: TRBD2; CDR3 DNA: TGTGCCAGCAGTTATGGGACTAGCAGCCCCAATGAGCAGTTCTTC; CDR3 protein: CASSYGTSSPNEQFF
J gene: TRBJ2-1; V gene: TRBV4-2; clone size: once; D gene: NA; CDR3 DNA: TGTGCCAGCAGCCGCGACGTGTCTAGCACCAATGAGCAGTTCTTC; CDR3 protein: CASSRDVSSTNEQFF
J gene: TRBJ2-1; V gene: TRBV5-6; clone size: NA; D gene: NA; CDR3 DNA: TGTGCCAGCAACTGGGGGCTTAGCTCCTACAATGAGCAGTTCTTC; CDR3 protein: CASNWGLSSYNEQFF
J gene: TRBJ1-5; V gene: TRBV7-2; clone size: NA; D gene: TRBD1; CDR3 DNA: TGTGCCAGCAGCTCAAGGACAGGGTTTCAGCCCCAGCATTTT; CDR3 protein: CASSSRTGFQPQHF
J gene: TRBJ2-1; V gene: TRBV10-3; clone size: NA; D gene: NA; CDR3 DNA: TGTGCCATCAGTGAGTCCCGAGGTGTCAATGAGCAGTTCTTC; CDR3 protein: CAISESRGVNEQFF
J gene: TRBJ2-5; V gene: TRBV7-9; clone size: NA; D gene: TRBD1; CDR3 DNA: TGTGCCAGCAGCTCTGGGCTGACAGGGGGCAGAGAGACCCAGTACTTC; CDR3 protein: CASSSGLTGGRETQYF
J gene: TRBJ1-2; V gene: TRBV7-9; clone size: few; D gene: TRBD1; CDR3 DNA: TGTGCCAGCAGCTTCCGGGACAGGGACTATGGCTACACCTTC; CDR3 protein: CASSFRDRDYGYTF
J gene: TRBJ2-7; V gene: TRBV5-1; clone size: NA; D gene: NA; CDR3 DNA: TGCGCCAGCAGCTTGGCCCTAGCTTCAAGTTCCTACGAGCAGTACTTC; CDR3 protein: CASSLALASSSYEQYF
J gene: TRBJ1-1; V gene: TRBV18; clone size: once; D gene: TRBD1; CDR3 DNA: TGTGCCAGCTCACTGGGGCCGGGACAGGGAGGTGAAGCTTTCTTT; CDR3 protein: CASSLGPGQGGEAFF
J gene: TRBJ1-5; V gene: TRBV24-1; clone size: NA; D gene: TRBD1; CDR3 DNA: TGTGCCACCAGTGGGGGGACAGGACGATATAGCAATCAGCCCCAGCATTTT; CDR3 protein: CATSGGTGRYSNQPQHF
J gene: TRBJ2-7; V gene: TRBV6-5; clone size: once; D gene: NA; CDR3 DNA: TGTGCCAGCTATAACAGGGCCCCACCCTACGAGCAGTACTTC; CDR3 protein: CASYNRAPPYEQYF
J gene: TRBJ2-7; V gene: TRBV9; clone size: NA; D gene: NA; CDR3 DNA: TGTGCCAGCAGCGTAGGGCCTAGATACCAGCAGTACTTC; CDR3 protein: CASSVGPRYQQYF
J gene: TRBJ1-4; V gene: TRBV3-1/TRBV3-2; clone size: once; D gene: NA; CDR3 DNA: TGTGCCAGCAGCCAAGAGACAGGACGAGAAAAACTGTTTTTT; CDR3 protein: CASSQETGREKLFF
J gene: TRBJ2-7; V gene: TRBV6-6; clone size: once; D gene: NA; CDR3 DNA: TGTGCCAGCAGTTACTCCAGCGCCGGGTGGTCCTACGAGCAGTACTTC; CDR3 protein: CASSYSSAGWSYEQYF
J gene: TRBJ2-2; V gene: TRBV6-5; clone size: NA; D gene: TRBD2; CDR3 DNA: TGTGCCAGCAGTTACCTGAGCGGGAAAAGGGCCGGGGAGCTGTTTTTT; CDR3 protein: CASSYLSGKRAGELFF
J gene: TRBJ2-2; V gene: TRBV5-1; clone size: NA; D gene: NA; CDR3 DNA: TGCGCCAGCAGCGGTGGGCCAGCAGCGGTGGGTTGGGTGCGAGCCGGGGAGCTGTTTTTT; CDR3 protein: CASSGGPAAVGWVRAGELFF
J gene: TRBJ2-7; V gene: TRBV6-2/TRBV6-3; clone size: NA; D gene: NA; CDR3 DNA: TGTGCCAGCAGCTACTACTCGCCCGGGACCTACGAGCAGTACTTC; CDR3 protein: CASSYYSPGTYEQYF
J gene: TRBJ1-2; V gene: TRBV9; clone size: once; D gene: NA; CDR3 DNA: TGTGCCAGCAGCCCATATAGTGGGGGGGGCTACACCTTC; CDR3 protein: CASSPYSGGGYTF
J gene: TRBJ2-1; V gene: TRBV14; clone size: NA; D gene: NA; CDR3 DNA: TGTGCCAGCAGCCTTAACAATGAGCAGTTCTTC; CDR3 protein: CASSLNNEQFF
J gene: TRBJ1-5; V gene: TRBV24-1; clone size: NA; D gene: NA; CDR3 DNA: TGTGCCACCAATGGCGGGCCAGTTAGCAATCAGCCCCAGCATTTT; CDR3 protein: CATNGGPVSNQPQHF
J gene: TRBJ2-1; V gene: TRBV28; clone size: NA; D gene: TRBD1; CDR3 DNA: TGTGCCAGCAGTTTCAGGGGGTATGAGCAGTTCTTC; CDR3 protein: CASSFRGYEQFF
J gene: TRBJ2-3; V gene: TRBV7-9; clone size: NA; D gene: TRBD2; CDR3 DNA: TGTGCCAGCAGCTTTTTAAGCGGGAGGTCAGATACGCAGTATTTT; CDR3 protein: CASSFLSGRSDTQYF
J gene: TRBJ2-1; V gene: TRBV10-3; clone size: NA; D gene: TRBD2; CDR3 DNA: TGTGCCATCAGTGAGAGGGGGACTAGCGGGAGGGGTGAGCAGTTCTTC; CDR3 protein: CAISERGTSGRGEQFF
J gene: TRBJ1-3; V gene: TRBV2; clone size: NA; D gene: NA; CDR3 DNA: TGTGCCAGCAAGCAGGGATTCTCTGGAAACACCATATATTTT; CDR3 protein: CASKQGFSGNTIYF
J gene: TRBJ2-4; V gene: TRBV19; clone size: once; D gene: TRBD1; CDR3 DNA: TGTGCCAGTAAAAGGGGGACAGGGGAAAACATTCAGTACTTC; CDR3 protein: CASKRGTGENIQYF
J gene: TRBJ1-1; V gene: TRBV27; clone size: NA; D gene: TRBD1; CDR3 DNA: TGTGCCAGCAGTTTATTGAAGGGGGCAGGGACTGAAGCTTTCTTT; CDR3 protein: CASSLLKGAGTEAFF
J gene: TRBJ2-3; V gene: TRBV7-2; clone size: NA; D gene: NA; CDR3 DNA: TGTGCCAGCAGCTTAGTAGTGCCCCCATCAGATACGCAGTATTTT; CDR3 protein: CASSLVVPPSDTQYF
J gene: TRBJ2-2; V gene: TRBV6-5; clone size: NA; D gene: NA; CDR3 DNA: TGTGCCAGCAGGACGAGGGACTCGGGCGGGGAGCTGTTTTTT; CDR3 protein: CASRTRDSGGELFF
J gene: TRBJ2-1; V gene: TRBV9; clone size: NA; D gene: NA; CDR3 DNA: TGTGCCAGCAGCGGGACAGCGGCCGAGCAGTTCTTC; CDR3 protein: CASSGTAAEQFF
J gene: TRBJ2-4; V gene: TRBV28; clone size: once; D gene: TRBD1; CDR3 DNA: TGTGCCAGCAAAAGAGGGGGCCTAAACATTCAGTACTTC; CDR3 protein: CASKRGGLNIQYF
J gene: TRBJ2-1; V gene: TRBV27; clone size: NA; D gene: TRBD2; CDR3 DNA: TGTGCCAGCAGTTTATATGGTAGCGGGAGTCGTAATGAGCAGTTCTTC; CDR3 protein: CASSLYGSGSRNEQFF
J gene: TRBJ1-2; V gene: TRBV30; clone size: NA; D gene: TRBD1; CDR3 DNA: TGTGCCTGGAGTCAACCGGGACAGGGGGTATTCGGAGGCTACACCTTC; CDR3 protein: CAWSQPGQGVFGGYTF
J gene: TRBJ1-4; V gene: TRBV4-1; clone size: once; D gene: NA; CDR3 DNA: TGCGCCAGCAGCCAAACCCGGCGGGAAAAACTGTTTTTT; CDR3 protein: CASSQTRREKLFF
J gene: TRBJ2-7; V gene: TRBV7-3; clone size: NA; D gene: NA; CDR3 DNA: TGTGCCAGCAGCTTAACGGGAAGGGGCTCCTACGAGCAGTACTTC; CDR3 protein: CASSLTGRGSYEQYF